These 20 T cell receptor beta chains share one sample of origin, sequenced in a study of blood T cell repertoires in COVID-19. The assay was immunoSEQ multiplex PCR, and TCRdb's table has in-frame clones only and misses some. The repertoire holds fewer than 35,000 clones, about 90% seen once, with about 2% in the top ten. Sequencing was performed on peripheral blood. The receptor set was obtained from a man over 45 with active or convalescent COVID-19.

DNA for the CDR3: TGTGAGGCAGCGAATAATGAAAAACTGTTTTTT. This encodes CEAANNEKLFF. The rearrangement uses TRBV9 and TRBJ1-4; D unclear. Germline V gene sequence: CDR1 SGDLS, CDR2 YYNGEE. The CDR3 contains 11 residues.

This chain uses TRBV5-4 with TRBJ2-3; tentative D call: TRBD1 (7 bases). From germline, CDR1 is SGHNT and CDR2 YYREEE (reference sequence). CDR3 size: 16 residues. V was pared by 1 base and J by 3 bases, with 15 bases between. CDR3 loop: CASSLRAAGGTDTQYF. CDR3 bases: TGTGCCAGCAGCTTGAGGGCGGCAGGGGGGACAGATACGCAGTATTTT.

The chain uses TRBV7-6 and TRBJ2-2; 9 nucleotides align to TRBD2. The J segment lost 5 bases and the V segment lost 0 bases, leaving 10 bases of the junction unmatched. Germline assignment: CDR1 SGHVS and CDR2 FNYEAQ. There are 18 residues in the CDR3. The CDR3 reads CASSLAGGAGGKTGELFF. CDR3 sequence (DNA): TGTGCCAGCAGCTTAGCTGGGGGAGCGGGAGGAAAGACCGGGGAGCTGTTTTTT. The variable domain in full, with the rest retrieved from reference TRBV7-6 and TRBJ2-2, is GAGVSQSPRYKVTKRGQDVALRCDPISGHVSLYWYRQALGQGPEFLTYFNYEAQQDKSGLPNDRFSAERPEGSISTLTIQRTEQRDSAMYRCASSLAGGAGGKTGELFFGEGSRLTVL.

The DNA of the CDR3 is TGTGCCATCAGTGATTCCGGGGCGGGGGCTTTGGATTCACCCCTCCACTTT. Translated: CAISDSGAGALDSPLHF. The chain combines TRBV10-3 with TRBJ1-6, with D perhaps matching TRBD1 (6 bases). The CDR3 is made up of 17 amino acids. CDR1 is ENHRY and CDR2 is SYGVKD in the germline V gene. V lost 3 bases to trimming and J lost 8 bases, with 20 bases between them.

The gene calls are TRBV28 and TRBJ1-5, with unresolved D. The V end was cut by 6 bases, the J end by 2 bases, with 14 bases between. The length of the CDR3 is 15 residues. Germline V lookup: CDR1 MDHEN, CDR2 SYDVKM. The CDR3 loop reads CASRLDLGGNQPQHF. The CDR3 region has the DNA TGTGCCAGCAGACTTGATCTGGGCGGCAATCAGCCCCAGCATTTT.

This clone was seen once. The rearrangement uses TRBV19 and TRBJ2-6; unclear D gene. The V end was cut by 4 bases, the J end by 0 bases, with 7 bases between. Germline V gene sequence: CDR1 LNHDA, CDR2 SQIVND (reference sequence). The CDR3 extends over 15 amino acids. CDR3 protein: CASSTDNSGANVLTF. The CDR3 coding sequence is TGTGCCAGTAGTACCGACAACTCTGGGGCCAACGTCCTGACTTTC.

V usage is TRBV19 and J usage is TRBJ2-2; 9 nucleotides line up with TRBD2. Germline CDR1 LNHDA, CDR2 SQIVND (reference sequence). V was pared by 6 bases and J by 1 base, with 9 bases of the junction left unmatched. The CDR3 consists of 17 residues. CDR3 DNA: TGTGCCAGTAGCCCCCGCGGGAGGGCCCAGAACACCGGGGAGCTGTTTTTT. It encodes CASSPRGRAQNTGELFF.

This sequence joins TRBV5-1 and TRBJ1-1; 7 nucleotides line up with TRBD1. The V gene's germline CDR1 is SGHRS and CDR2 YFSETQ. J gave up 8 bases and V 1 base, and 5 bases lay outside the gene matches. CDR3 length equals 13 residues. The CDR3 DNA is TGCGCCAGCAGCTTGCCAGGGACAGCCGAAGCTTTCTTT. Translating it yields CASSLPGTAEAFF.

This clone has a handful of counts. CDR3 DNA: TGTGCCAGCAGCTCGTGGACAGACTCCTACAATGAGCAGTTCTTC. It is translated as CASSSWTDSYNEQFF. The rearrangement uses TRBV5-4 and TRBJ2-1, with D maybe TRBD1 (6 bases). The CDR3 sequence is 15 residues long. The germline gives CDR1 SGHNT, CDR2 YYREEE (reference sequence). Trimming stripped 3 bases from V and 0 bases from J, with 10 bases between.

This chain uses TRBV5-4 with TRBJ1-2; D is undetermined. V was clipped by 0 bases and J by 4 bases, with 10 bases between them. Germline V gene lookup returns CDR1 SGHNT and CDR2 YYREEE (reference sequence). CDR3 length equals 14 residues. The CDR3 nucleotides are TGTGCCAGCAGCTTGGCGCGGTTCCCCTATGGCTACACCTTC. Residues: CASSLARFPYGYTF.

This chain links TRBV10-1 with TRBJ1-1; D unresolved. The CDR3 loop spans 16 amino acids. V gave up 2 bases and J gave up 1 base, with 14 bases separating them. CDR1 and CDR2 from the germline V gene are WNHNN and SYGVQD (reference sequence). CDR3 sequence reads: CASSEEAVRGNTEAFF. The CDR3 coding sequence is TGCGCCAGCAGTGAGGAAGCTGTCCGGGGGAACACTGAAGCTTTCTTT.

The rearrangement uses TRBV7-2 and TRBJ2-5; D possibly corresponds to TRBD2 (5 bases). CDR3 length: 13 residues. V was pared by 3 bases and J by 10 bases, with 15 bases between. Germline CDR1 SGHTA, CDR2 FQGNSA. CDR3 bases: TGTGCCAGCAGCTTGCGGTGGGGAGAAGGCCAGTACTTC. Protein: CASSLRWGEGQYF.

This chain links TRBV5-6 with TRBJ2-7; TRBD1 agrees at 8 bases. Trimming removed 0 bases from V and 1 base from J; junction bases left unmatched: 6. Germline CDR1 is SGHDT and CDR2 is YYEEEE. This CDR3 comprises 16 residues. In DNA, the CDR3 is TGTGCCAGCAGCTTGGTAAGCAGGGGGCTGTCCTACGAGCAGTACTTC. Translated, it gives CASSLVSRGLSYEQYF.

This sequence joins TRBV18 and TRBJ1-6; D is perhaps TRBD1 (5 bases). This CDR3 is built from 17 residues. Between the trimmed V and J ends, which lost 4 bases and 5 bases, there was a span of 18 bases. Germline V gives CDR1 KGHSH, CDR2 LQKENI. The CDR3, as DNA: TGTGCCAGCTCACGGACCGCCCTCGGGGGAAATAATTCACCCCTCCACTTT. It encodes CASSRTALGGNNSPLHF.

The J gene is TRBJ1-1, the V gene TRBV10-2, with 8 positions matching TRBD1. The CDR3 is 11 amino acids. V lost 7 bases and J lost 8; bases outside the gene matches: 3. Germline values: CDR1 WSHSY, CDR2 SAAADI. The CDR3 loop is CASTWDREAFF. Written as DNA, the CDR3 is TGCGCCAGCACTTGGGACAGGGAAGCTTTCTTT.

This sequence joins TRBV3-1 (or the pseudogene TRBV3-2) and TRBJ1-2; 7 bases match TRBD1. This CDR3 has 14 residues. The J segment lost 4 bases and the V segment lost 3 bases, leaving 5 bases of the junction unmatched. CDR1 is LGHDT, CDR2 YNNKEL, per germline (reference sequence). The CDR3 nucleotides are TGTGCCAGCAGCCAGGCGACAGGGCCCTATGGCTACACCTTC. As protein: CASSQATGPYGYTF.

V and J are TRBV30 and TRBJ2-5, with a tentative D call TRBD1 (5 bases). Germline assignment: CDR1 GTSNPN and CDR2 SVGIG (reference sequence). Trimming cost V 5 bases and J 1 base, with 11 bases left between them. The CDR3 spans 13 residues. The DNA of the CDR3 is TGTGCCTGGCGCAGGGCGCCCCAAGAGACCCAGTACTTC. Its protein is CAWRRAPQETQYF.

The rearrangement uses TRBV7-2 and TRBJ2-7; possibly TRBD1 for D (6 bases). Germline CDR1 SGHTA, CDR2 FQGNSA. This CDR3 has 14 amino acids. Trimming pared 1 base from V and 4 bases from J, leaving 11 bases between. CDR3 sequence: CASSLGQGFYEQYF. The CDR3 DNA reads TGTGCCAGCAGCTTAGGGCAGGGGTTTTACGAGCAGTACTTC.

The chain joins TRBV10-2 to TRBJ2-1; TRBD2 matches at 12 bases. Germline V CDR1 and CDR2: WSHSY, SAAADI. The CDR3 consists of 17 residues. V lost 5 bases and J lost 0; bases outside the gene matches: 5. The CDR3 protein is CASSPGLAGHSYNEQFF. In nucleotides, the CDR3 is TGCGCCAGCAGTCCGGGACTAGCGGGCCACTCCTACAATGAGCAGTTCTTC.

For the CDR3, the DNA is TGTGCCAGCTCACCAGCAGGCAGCCCGGGCACAGATACGCAGTATTTT. It yields the protein CASSPAGSPGTDTQYF. V is TRBV18 and J is TRBJ2-3; D uncertain. The CDR3 sequence is 16 residues long. V dropped 2 bases and J dropped 1 base, with 13 bases sitting between them. The germline CDR1 and CDR2 sequences are KGHSH and LQKENI.